These T cell receptor beta chains were read from a single sample in a study of OX40 agonist ivuxolimab in advanced cancers. Sequenced by immunoSEQ multiplex PCR; TCRdb stores in-frame clones only, minus some. The table records 55,000 to 60,000 clones, roughly 84% of them present only once. The source was CD4+ or CD8+ T cells sorted from blood, collected in a trial of the OX40 agonist ivuxolimab. These receptor sequences come from an adult with an advanced solid tumor such as melanoma, head and neck, liver or kidney cancer. Both conserved end residues are part of each CDR3. Fields, in order: J gene, V gene, clone size, D gene, CDR3 protein, CDR3 DNA. A D gene is named only where the DNA matches it firmly. Not every row has a clone size; where given, it reads once, few, many or a size class.

J gene: TRBJ2-4
V gene: TRBV9
clone size: .
D gene: .
CDR3 protein: CASSVGTKNIQYF
CDR3 DNA: TGTGCCAGCAGCGTAGGAACCAAAAACATTCAGTACTTC

J gene: TRBJ2-2
V gene: TRBV10-3
clone size: .
D gene: .
CDR3 protein: CAISEAKTSTGELFF
CDR3 DNA: TGTGCCATCAGTGAGGCTAAGACATCCACCGGGGAGCTGTTTTTT

J gene: TRBJ2-3
V gene: TRBV5-1
clone size: .
D gene: .
CDR3 protein: CASSLNRETDTQYF
CDR3 DNA: TGCGCCAGCAGCTTGAACAGGGAAACAGATACGCAGTATTTT

J gene: TRBJ1-6
V gene: TRBV18
clone size: .
D gene: TRBD1
CDR3 protein: CASSPSGTGGNYNSPLHF
CDR3 DNA: TGTGCCAGCTCACCGTCCGGGACAGGGGGCAACTATAATTCACCCCTCCACTTT

J gene: TRBJ1-2
V gene: TRBV9
clone size: .
D gene: .
CDR3 protein: CASSVGPGDGGYTF
CDR3 DNA: TGTGCCAGCAGCGTAGGTCCGGGGGACGGCGGCTACACCTTC

J gene: TRBJ2-3
V gene: TRBV30
clone size: .
D gene: .
CDR3 protein: CATSRDDTDTQYF
CDR3 DNA: TGTGCCACCTCTCGGGACGATACAGATACGCAGTATTTT

J gene: TRBJ1-2
V gene: TRBV19
clone size: .
D gene: .
CDR3 protein: CASSMAGNYGYTF
CDR3 DNA: TGTGCCAGTAGTATGGCCGGGAACTATGGCTACACCTTC

J gene: TRBJ1-5
V gene: TRBV7-2
clone size: .
D gene: .
CDR3 protein: CASSLKLGGKQPQHF
CDR3 DNA: TGTGCCAGCAGTTTAAAACTGGGGGGAAAGCAGCCCCAGCATTTT

J gene: TRBJ1-4
V gene: TRBV11-2
clone size: .
D gene: .
CDR3 protein: CASSLVLELNEKLFF
CDR3 DNA: TGTGCCAGCAGCTTAGTATTAGAACTTAATGAAAAACTGTTTTTT

J gene: TRBJ1-2
V gene: TRBV29-1
clone size: .
D gene: .
CDR3 protein: CSVGSGAGGYTF
CDR3 DNA: TGCAGCGTTGGGTCAGGGGCTGGTGGCTACACCTTC

J gene: TRBJ1-1
V gene: TRBV6-1
clone size: .
D gene: .
CDR3 protein: CASLRPGPNTEAFF
CDR3 DNA: TGTGCCAGCCTCCGTCCGGGGCCAAACACTGAAGCTTTCTTT

J gene: TRBJ2-7
V gene: TRBV5-8
clone size: .
D gene: TRBD1
CDR3 protein: CASSLDRGREQYF
CDR3 DNA: TGTGCCAGCAGCCTGGACAGGGGGCGCGAGCAGTACTTC

J gene: TRBJ2-1
V gene: TRBV5-4
clone size: .
D gene: .
CDR3 protein: CASSPRNYNEQFF
CDR3 DNA: TGTGCCAGCAGCCCAAGGAATTACAATGAGCAGTTCTTC

J gene: TRBJ2-2
V gene: TRBV6-6
clone size: .
D gene: .
CDR3 protein: CASKDRDTGELFF
CDR3 DNA: TGTGCCAGCAAGGACCGGGACACCGGGGAGCTGTTTTTT

J gene: TRBJ1-6
V gene: TRBV28
clone size: once
D gene: .
CDR3 protein: CAISSMGSPLHF
CDR3 DNA: TGTGCCATTTCAAGTATGGGTTCACCCCTCCACTTT

J gene: TRBJ1-1
V gene: TRBV28
clone size: few
D gene: TRBD1
CDR3 protein: CASRGTGGTEAFF
CDR3 DNA: TGTGCCAGCCGAGGGACAGGGGGCACTGAAGCTTTCTTT

J gene: TRBJ2-7
V gene: TRBV5-4
clone size: once
D gene: .
CDR3 protein: CASSLFTGWQEQYF
CDR3 DNA: TGTGCCAGCAGCTTATTTACAGGGTGGCAGGAGCAGTACTTC

J gene: TRBJ2-7
V gene: TRBV28
clone size: .
D gene: .
CDR3 protein: CASSFSVATLAYEQYF
CDR3 DNA: TGTGCCAGCAGTTTTTCAGTGGCTACCTTAGCCTACGAGCAGTACTTC

J gene: TRBJ2-1
V gene: TRBV10-3
clone size: .
D gene: .
CDR3 protein: CAISESSLHNEQFF
CDR3 DNA: TGTGCCATCAGTGAGTCGAGTTTGCACAATGAGCAGTTCTTC

J gene: TRBJ2-7
V gene: TRBV2
clone size: .
D gene: .
CDR3 protein: CASSARAGLYEQYF
CDR3 DNA: TGTGCCAGCAGTGCGCGTGCAGGGCTCTACGAGCAGTACTTC

J gene: TRBJ2-5
V gene: TRBV2
clone size: .
D gene: .
CDR3 protein: CASTSRLQETQYF
CDR3 DNA: TGTGCCAGCACATCGAGACTCCAAGAGACCCAGTACTTC

J gene: TRBJ1-2
V gene: TRBV2
clone size: once
D gene: .
CDR3 protein: CASSPGGIGGYTF
CDR3 DNA: TGTGCCAGCAGTCCCGGGGGTATTGGGGGCTACACCTTC

J gene: TRBJ1-1
V gene: TRBV30
clone size: .
D gene: .
CDR3 protein: CAWSRQGTNTEAFF
CDR3 DNA: TGTGCCTGGAGTAGGCAGGGGACTAACACTGAAGCTTTCTTT

J gene: TRBJ2-7
V gene: TRBV10-3
clone size: .
D gene: .
CDR3 protein: CAISAPTTGTAYEQYF
CDR3 DNA: TGTGCCATCAGTGCCCCAACGACGGGAACAGCCTACGAGCAGTACTTC

J gene: TRBJ2-5
V gene: TRBV5-6
clone size: .
D gene: TRBD2
CDR3 protein: CASSWEVLAGVGQETQYF
CDR3 DNA: TGTGCCAGCAGCTGGGAGGTGCTAGCGGGAGTGGGGCAAGAGACCCAGTACTTC

J gene: TRBJ1-6
V gene: TRBV7-2
clone size: .
D gene: .
CDR3 protein: CASSIQSYNSPLHF
CDR3 DNA: TGTGCCAGCAGTATACAGAGCTATAATTCACCCCTCCACTTT

J gene: TRBJ1-3
V gene: TRBV28
clone size: .
D gene: .
CDR3 protein: CASSLISGNTIYF
CDR3 DNA: TGTGCCAGCAGTCTGATTTCTGGAAACACCATATATTTT

J gene: TRBJ2-7
V gene: TRBV19
clone size: .
D gene: TRBD2
CDR3 protein: CASSSSGSLKHEQYF
CDR3 DNA: TGTGCCAGTAGTTCAAGCGGGAGCTTGAAGCACGAGCAGTACTTC

J gene: TRBJ2-1
V gene: TRBV11-3
clone size: .
D gene: .
CDR3 protein: CASSLWADYYNEQFF
CDR3 DNA: TGTGCCAGCAGCTTATGGGCAGATTATTACAATGAGCAGTTCTTC

J gene: TRBJ1-2
V gene: TRBV6-1
clone size: few
D gene: .
CDR3 protein: CASSEPQRELYGYTF
CDR3 DNA: TGTGCCAGCAGTGAACCGCAGCGGGAGTTATATGGCTACACCTTC

J gene: TRBJ1-2
V gene: TRBV4-3
clone size: .
D gene: TRBD1
CDR3 protein: CASSQRTGGGYGYTF
CDR3 DNA: TGCGCCAGCAGCCAACGGACAGGGGGAGGCTATGGCTACACCTTC

J gene: TRBJ1-3
V gene: TRBV5-4
clone size: .
D gene: .
CDR3 protein: CASSPPGVSGNTIYF
CDR3 DNA: TGTGCCAGCAGCCCGCCGGGGGTTTCTGGAAACACCATATATTTT

J gene: TRBJ1-1
V gene: TRBV7-3
clone size: .
D gene: .
CDR3 protein: CASSLNRENTEAFF
CDR3 DNA: TGTGCCAGCAGCTTAAATCGAGAGAACACTGAAGCTTTCTTT

J gene: TRBJ1-6
V gene: TRBV27
clone size: .
D gene: TRBD1
CDR3 protein: CASSARLTGGNSPLHF
CDR3 DNA: TGTGCCAGCAGCGCGCGATTAACAGGGGGCAACTCACCCCTCCACTTT

J gene: TRBJ1-3
V gene: TRBV5-1
clone size: once
D gene: .
CDR3 protein: CASSLEPGSGNTIYF
CDR3 DNA: TGCGCCAGCAGCTTGGAACCTGGATCTGGAAACACCATATATTTT

J gene: TRBJ2-5
V gene: TRBV19
clone size: .
D gene: TRBD1
CDR3 protein: CASTPRGMYQETQYF
CDR3 DNA: TGTGCCAGTACCCCCAGGGGGATGTACCAAGAGACCCAGTACTTC

J gene: TRBJ1-5
V gene: TRBV5-8
clone size: .
D gene: TRBD1
CDR3 protein: CASSSHQGAGNQPQHF
CDR3 DNA: TGTGCCAGCAGCTCCCACCAGGGGGCTGGCAATCAGCCCCAGCATTTT

J gene: TRBJ2-3
V gene: TRBV27
clone size: .
D gene: .
CDR3 protein: CASKRTRDHRTDTQYF
CDR3 DNA: TGTGCCAGCAAACGTACCCGGGACCACCGCACAGATACGCAGTATTTT

J gene: TRBJ2-7
V gene: TRBV19
clone size: .
D gene: TRBD1
CDR3 protein: CANLTGAYEQYF
CDR3 DNA: TGTGCCAACCTAACAGGGGCGTACGAGCAGTACTTC

J gene: TRBJ2-5
V gene: TRBV30
clone size: .
D gene: .
CDR3 protein: CAWSVKNRETQYF
CDR3 DNA: TGTGCCTGGAGTGTAAAAAACAGAGAGACCCAGTACTTC

J gene: TRBJ2-3
V gene: TRBV2
clone size: .
D gene: TRBD2
CDR3 protein: CASSGEGGTDTQYF
CDR3 DNA: TGTGCCAGCAGTGGGGAGGGCGGCACAGATACGCAGTATTTT

J gene: TRBJ2-1
V gene: TRBV5-1
clone size: .
D gene: TRBD1
CDR3 protein: CASSDTGTGYNEQFF
CDR3 DNA: TGCGCCAGCAGCGATACCGGGACAGGCTACAATGAGCAGTTCTTC

J gene: TRBJ1-2
V gene: TRBV7-3
clone size: .
D gene: TRBD1
CDR3 protein: CASSLNGQGAKEGYTF
CDR3 DNA: TGTGCCAGCAGCTTAAACGGACAGGGGGCGAAGGAAGGCTACACCTTC

J gene: TRBJ1-4
V gene: TRBV27
clone size: .
D gene: TRBD1
CDR3 protein: CASSSRQGARTNEKLFF
CDR3 DNA: TGTGCCAGCAGTTCACGACAGGGGGCGCGGACTAATGAAAAACTGTTTTTT

J gene: TRBJ2-7
V gene: TRBV6-5
clone size: .
D gene: .
CDR3 protein: CASSYRTSSYEQYF
CDR3 DNA: TGTGCCAGCAGTTACAGGACCTCCTCCTACGAGCAGTACTTC

J gene: TRBJ1-2
V gene: TRBV28
clone size: .
D gene: TRBD1
CDR3 protein: CASSLTGTGFWGYTF
CDR3 DNA: TGTGCCAGCAGTTTAACCGGGACAGGGTTTTGGGGCTACACCTTC

J gene: TRBJ2-5
V gene: TRBV5-1
clone size: once
D gene: .
CDR3 protein: CASSLLGGETQYF
CDR3 DNA: TGCGCCAGCAGTTTGCTTGGGGGGGAGACCCAGTACTTC

J gene: TRBJ2-1
V gene: TRBV7-4
clone size: .
D gene: .
CDR3 protein: CATQTGTSDEQFF
CDR3 DNA: TGTGCCACCCAAACGGGTACCTCGGATGAGCAGTTCTTC

J gene: TRBJ2-5
V gene: TRBV7-9
clone size: once
D gene: TRBD1
CDR3 protein: CASSYAGTDQETQYF
CDR3 DNA: TGTGCCAGCAGCTACGCAGGGACAGACCAAGAGACCCAGTACTTC

J gene: TRBJ2-7
V gene: TRBV6-5
clone size: .
D gene: .
CDR3 protein: CASSQSRAYEQYF
CDR3 DNA: TGTGCCAGCAGCCAGTCTCGTGCCTACGAGCAGTACTTC

J gene: TRBJ2-1
V gene: TRBV9
clone size: .
D gene: .
CDR3 protein: CASSVGGRDNYEQFF
CDR3 DNA: TGTGCCAGCAGCGTAGGAGGCCGGGACAACTATGAGCAGTTCTTC

J gene: TRBJ2-7
V gene: TRBV7-6
clone size: .
D gene: .
CDR3 protein: CASSLDSRYYEQYF
CDR3 DNA: TGTGCCAGCAGCTTAGATTCCCGCTACTACGAGCAGTACTTC

J gene: TRBJ2-3
V gene: TRBV5-5
clone size: .
D gene: .
CDR3 protein: CASSLGQPRGDTQYF
CDR3 DNA: TGTGCCAGCAGCTTGGGACAGCCGAGAGGAGATACGCAGTATTTT

J gene: TRBJ2-6
V gene: TRBV6-5
clone size: .
D gene: .
CDR3 protein: CASSSNSGANVLTF
CDR3 DNA: TGTGCCAGCAGTTCCAACTCTGGGGCCAACGTCCTGACTTTC

J gene: TRBJ1-3
V gene: TRBV6-6
clone size: .
D gene: .
CDR3 protein: CASRGTGNTIYF
CDR3 DNA: TGTGCCAGCAGGGGCACTGGAAACACCATATATTTT

J gene: TRBJ1-4
V gene: TRBV28
clone size: .
D gene: .
CDR3 protein: CASSPLDSSGSEKLFF
CDR3 DNA: TGTGCCAGCAGCCCCCTCGACAGTTCGGGTAGTGAAAAACTGTTTTTT

J gene: TRBJ2-7
V gene: TRBV5-4
clone size: .
D gene: .
CDR3 protein: CASSLEQTYEQYF
CDR3 DNA: TGTGCCAGCAGCTTGGAACAGACCTACGAGCAGTACTTC

J gene: TRBJ1-3
V gene: TRBV28
clone size: .
D gene: .
CDR3 protein: CASRGEGEWNTIYF
CDR3 DNA: TGTGCCAGCAGGGGAGAGGGGGAGTGGAACACCATATATTTT